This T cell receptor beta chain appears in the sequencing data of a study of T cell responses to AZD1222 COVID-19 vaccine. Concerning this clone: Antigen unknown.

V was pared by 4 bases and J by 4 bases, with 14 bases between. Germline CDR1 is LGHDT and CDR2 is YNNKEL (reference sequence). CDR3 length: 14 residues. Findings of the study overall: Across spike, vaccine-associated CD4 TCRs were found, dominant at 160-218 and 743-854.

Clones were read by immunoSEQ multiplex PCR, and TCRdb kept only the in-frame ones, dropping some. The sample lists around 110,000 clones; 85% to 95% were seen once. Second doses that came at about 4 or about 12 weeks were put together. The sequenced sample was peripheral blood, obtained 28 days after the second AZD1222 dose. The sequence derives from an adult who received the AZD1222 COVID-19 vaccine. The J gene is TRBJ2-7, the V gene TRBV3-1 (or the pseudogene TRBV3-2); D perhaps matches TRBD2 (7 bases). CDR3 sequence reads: CASSPRRGAYEQYF. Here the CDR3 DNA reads TGTGCCAGCAGCCCTCGCCGGGGGGCTTACGAGCAGTACTTC.